The 25 T cell receptor beta chains below all came from one sample that was sequenced in a study of shared clonotypes between healthy human individuals. Repertoires were generated with immunoSEQ multiplex PCR, while TCRdb's copy carries only in-frame clones and drops some. The sample consists of 950,000 to 1,100,000 clones, about 80% of them appearing once. Input material: memory CD4+ T cells sorted from blood. The sample's subset: CD45RA-negative fraction. All receptors derive from a man aged 18 to 30 in good health.

This clone came up once. The V gene is TRBV2, the J gene TRBJ2-7; D ambiguous. The germline gives CDR1 SNHLY, CDR2 FYNNEI. This CDR3 region has 14 residues. Trimming shortened V by 3 bases and J by 0 bases, and 9 bases separated the two germline ends. The CDR3 nucleotides read TGTGCCAGCAGTGAGGCGGCTCTCTCCTACGAGCAGTACTTC. Protein product: CASSEAALSYEQYF.

The CDR3 reads CASRQGTTNEKLFF. DNA of the CDR3: TGTGCCAGCCGACAGGGCACCACTAATGAAAAACTGTTTTTT. J is TRBJ1-4 and V is TRBV27; TRBD1 matches 7 bases. The length of the CDR3 is 14 residues. Germline trimming cut 8 bases from V and 2 bases from J; bases unmatched to any gene: 5. Germline loops: CDR1 MNHEY, CDR2 SMNVEV (reference sequence).

The J gene is TRBJ2-5, the V gene TRBV2; a possible D gene is TRBD2 (6 bases). The CDR3 runs 12 residues. V was pared by 6 bases and J by 6 bases, with 11 bases between. Germline V gene lookup returns CDR1 SNHLY and CDR2 FYNNEI. CDR3 DNA sequence: TGTGCCAGCAGAAAGGAGGGACAGACCCAGTACTTC. This gives the protein CASRKEGQTQYF.

V usage is TRBV11-2 and J usage is TRBJ2-7; the match to TRBD2 covers 13 bases. V lost 3 bases, J lost 6 bases, and 8 bases stayed unmatched. The CDR3 runs 16 residues. CDR1 is SGHAT, CDR2 FQNNGV, per germline. The CDR3 loop is CASSLSLAGGPAEQYF. In DNA form, the CDR3 reads TGTGCCAGCAGCTTGTCACTAGCGGGAGGGCCGGCCGAGCAGTACTTC.

The genes are TRBV16 and TRBJ1-3; D unresolved. V was trimmed by 0 bases and J by 2 bases, leaving 8 bases between them. This CDR3 is built from 15 residues. Germline assignment: CDR1 KGHSY and CDR2 FQNENV. CDR3 coding DNA: TGTGCCAGCAGCCAATCAAGGATGACTGGAAACACCATATATTTT. The encoded protein is CASSQSRMTGNTIYF.

This clone was detected only a few times. The CDR3, as DNA: TGTGCCAGCAGTTACGGTTGGGACACAGATACGCAGTATTTT. It specifies CASSYGWDTDTQYF. This sequence joins TRBV6-6 and TRBJ2-3; D is undetermined. The V gene's germline CDR1 is MNHNY and CDR2 SVGAGI (reference sequence). The CDR3 has 14 amino acids. Trimming took 2 bases from V and 2 from J, leaving 8 bases between them.

The gene calls are TRBV7-2 and TRBJ1-1; maybe TRBD1 (6 bases). CDR1 and CDR2 from the germline V gene are SGHTA and FQGNSA. With 5 bases removed from V and 1 base from J, the gap between germline ends came to 11 bases. CDR3 length: 14 amino acids. The CDR3 DNA reads TGTGCCAGCAGCCAAACCAGGGGGAACACTGAAGCTTTCTTT. It encodes CASSQTRGNTEAFF.

V usage is TRBV28 and J usage is TRBJ1-1; D uncertain. The V gene's germline CDR1 is MDHEN and CDR2 SYDVKM. The CDR3 has 12 residues. V dropped 3 bases and J dropped 8 bases, with 10 bases sitting between them. CDR3 bases: TGTGCCAGCAGTTTGGCCCCCGGGGAAGCTTTCTTT. Translating it yields CASSLAPGEAFF.

V and J are TRBV2 and TRBJ1-1; D might be TRBD1 (6 bases). CDR3 length: 15 residues. From germline, CDR1 is SNHLY and CDR2 FYNNEI. With 4 bases removed from V and 0 bases from J, the gap between germline ends came to 12 bases. The CDR3 DNA is TGTGCCAGCAGTGCCAGGGGTAGCATGAACACTGAAGCTTTCTTT. Translating gives CASSARGSMNTEAFF.

To note about this clone: This sample also contains other DNA sequences that code for the same CDR3. The chain recombines TRBV11-3 with TRBJ1-1; no clear D. With 3 bases removed from V and 0 bases from J, the gap between germline ends came to 5 bases. Germline V gene lookup returns CDR1 SGHNT and CDR2 YENEEA. The CDR3 runs 13 residues. CDR3 in DNA: TGTGCCAGCAGCTTTGCACTGAACACTGAAGCTTTCTTT. It specifies CASSFALNTEAFF.

The chain carries TRBV5-8 and TRBJ2-1; the D gene is possibly TRBD1 (5 bases). Trimming cost V 2 bases and J 3 bases, with 12 bases left between them. CDR3 length: 15 residues. Germline-derived CDR1 and CDR2 are SGHTS and YDEGEE. The CDR3: CASSLLRGDYNEQFF. The CDR3 bases are TGTGCCAGCAGCTTATTAAGGGGTGACTACAATGAGCAGTTCTTC.

J is TRBJ2-1 and V is TRBV29-1; TRBD1 matches 11 bases. Germline trimming cut 7 bases from V and 13 bases from J; bases unmatched to any gene: 15. The CDR3 is 14 residues long. The V gene's germline CDR1 is SQVTM and CDR2 ANQGSEA. CDR3 region: CSAGTGGSGSSQFF. The CDR3 DNA reads TGCAGCGCAGGGACAGGGGGTAGCGGGAGCTCCCAGTTCTTC.

The V gene is TRBV10-3, the J gene TRBJ1-1, with D uncertain. V lost 4 bases and J lost 7, with 16 bases in between. Germline V gene sequence: CDR1 ENHRY, CDR2 SYGVKD. CDR3 length: 14 residues. The CDR3 loop is CAISGLGRAGEAFF. The CDR3 DNA reads as TGTGCCATCAGTGGCCTCGGTCGGGCGGGTGAAGCTTTCTTT.

This chain uses TRBV2 with TRBJ2-5; perhaps TRBD2 as D (5 bases). Germline loops: CDR1 SNHLY, CDR2 FYNNEI. V lost 6 bases and J 1 base, leaving 9 bases between the germline ends. The CDR3 has 13 residues. The CDR3 protein is CASSTLGQETQYF. The CDR3 DNA sequence: TGTGCCAGCAGCACACTAGGCCAAGAGACCCAGTACTTC.

In this sample, this clone turned up once. The chain is built from TRBV6-5 and TRBJ1-1, with 8 bases lining up with TRBD1. The CDR3 has 14 residues. CDR1 MNHEY and CDR2 SVGAGI come from the germline V gene. The trim removed 6 bases at V and 7 bases at J, leaving 10 bases unmatched. CDR3 sequence (DNA): TGTGCCAGCAGATGGGGACAGGCAATTGGTGAAGCTTTCTTT. As protein: CASRWGQAIGEAFF.

The rearrangement joins TRBV28 to TRBJ1-3, with no clear D. Germline values: CDR1 MDHEN, CDR2 SYDVKM. Trimming cost V 6 bases and J 0 bases, with 12 bases left between them. This CDR3 region has 15 residues. In nucleotides, the CDR3 is TGTGCCAGCAGGGAGGTGTGGGGCTCTGGAAACACCATATATTTT. This sequence encodes CASREVWGSGNTIYF.

This clone has only a few counts. It may be a read error: a sequence one base away is much more abundant. Other nucleotide sequences in the sample specify the same CDR3. This chain joins TRBV11-2 and TRBJ2-3; D is unresolved. Germline CDR1 reads SGHAT; CDR2 reads FQNNGV. V gave up 0 bases and J gave up 2 bases, with 6 bases separating them. This CDR3 has 14 residues. The DNA of the CDR3 is TGTGCCAGCAGCTTAGAGGGTCTCACAGATACGCAGTATTTT. Its translation is CASSLEGLTDTQYF.

This CDR3 is CASTERVGFSYEQYF. CDR3 nucleotide sequence: TGTGCCAGCACCGAGAGAGTGGGTTTTTCCTACGAGCAGTACTTC. The chain recombines TRBV28 with TRBJ2-7, with unresolved D. CDR1 is MDHEN, CDR2 SYDVKM, per germline. V lost 7 bases and J lost 1, with 17 bases in between. The CDR3 covers 15 residues.

Concerning this clone itself: This CDR3 is also generated by other DNA sequences in the sample. The chain's CDR3 is CASSLEYTGELFF. CDR3 nucleotide sequence: TGCGCCAGCAGCTTGGAATACACCGGGGAGCTGTTTTTT. The chain combines TRBV5-1 with TRBJ2-2, with D hard to call. Trimming removed 0 bases from V and 3 bases from J, with 3 bases in between. The V gene's germline CDR1 is SGHRS and CDR2 YFSETQ. This CDR3 has 13 amino acids.

This sequence joins TRBV6-5 and TRBJ2-7; 7 bases align to TRBD1. This CDR3 comprises 16 residues. Losses at the gene ends were 4 bases for V and 2 bases for J; bases not matched to a gene: 11. Germline V gene data show CDR1 as MNHEY and CDR2 as SVGAGI. CDR3: CASSLTPRTGAYEQYF. In nucleotides, the CDR3 is TGTGCCAGCAGTTTAACCCCTAGGACAGGAGCCTACGAGCAGTACTTC.

The V and J genes are TRBV7-2 and TRBJ1-3, with D unresolved. The CDR3 is 15 amino acids. Germline loops: CDR1 SGHTA, CDR2 FQGNSA. V lost 5 bases, J lost 0 bases, and 11 bases lay in between. CDR3 sequence (DNA): TGTGCCAGCAGCCGCTCGGGTGACTCTGGAAACACCATATATTTT. Its translation is CASSRSGDSGNTIYF.

This clone occurred a few times. The chain joins TRBV7-2 to TRBJ1-6; D is ambiguous. CDR1 and CDR2 (germline): SGHTA, FQGNSA. The CDR3 extends over 14 amino acids. Trimming pared 3 bases from V and 8 bases from J, leaving 11 bases between. The CDR3 loop reads CASSFGRYDSPLHF. CDR3 nucleotides: TGTGCCAGCAGCTTCGGACGGTACGATTCACCCCTCCACTTT.

This clone was picked up a small number of times. This chain uses TRBV30 with TRBJ1-5, with 8 bases fitting TRBD1. Germline-derived CDR1 and CDR2 are GTSNPN and SVGIG (reference sequence). This CDR3 is built from 15 residues. J lost 0 bases, V lost 3 bases, and 4 bases had no gene match. The CDR3 DNA reads TGTGCCTGGAGCCGACAGGGGTTTAGCAATCAGCCCCAGCATTTT. This encodes CAWSRQGFSNQPQHF.

The rearrangement links TRBV5-4 to TRBJ2-2; D is possibly TRBD1 (5 bases). The CDR3 contains 16 residues. Germline V lookup: CDR1 SGHNT, CDR2 YYREEE (reference sequence). The V end was cut by 0 bases, the J end by 4 bases, with 13 bases between. CDR3 in amino acids: CASSLGQKPSTGELFF. CDR3 in DNA: TGTGCCAGCAGCTTGGGACAGAAGCCCTCCACCGGGGAGCTGTTTTTT.

The chain is built from TRBV27 and TRBJ1-6; a possible D gene is TRBD1 (6 bases). V lost 3 bases to trimming and J lost 7 bases, with 16 bases between them. The CDR3 has 16 amino acids. In germline, CDR1 is MNHEY, CDR2 SMNVEV (reference sequence). The CDR3 DNA sequence: TGTGCCAGCAGTTTTTGGGGCAGGGGCGACAATTCACCCCTCCACTTT. This translates into CASSFWGRGDNSPLHF.